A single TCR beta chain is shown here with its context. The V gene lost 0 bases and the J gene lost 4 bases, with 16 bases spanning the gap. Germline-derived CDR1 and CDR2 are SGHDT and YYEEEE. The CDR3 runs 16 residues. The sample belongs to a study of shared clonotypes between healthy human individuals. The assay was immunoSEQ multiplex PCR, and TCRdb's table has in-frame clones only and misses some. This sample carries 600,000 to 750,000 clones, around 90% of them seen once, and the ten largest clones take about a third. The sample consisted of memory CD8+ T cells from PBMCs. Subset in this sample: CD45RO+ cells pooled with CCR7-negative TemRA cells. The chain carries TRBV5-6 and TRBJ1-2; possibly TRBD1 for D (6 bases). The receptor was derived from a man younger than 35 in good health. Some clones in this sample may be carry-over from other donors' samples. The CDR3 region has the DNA TGTGCCAGCAGCTTGGTTTACAGGGAAGGGGGCTATGGCTACACCTTC. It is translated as CASSLVYREGGYGYTF. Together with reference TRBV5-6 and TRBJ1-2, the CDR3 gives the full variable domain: DAGVTQSPTHLIKTRGQQVTLRCSPKSGHDTVSWYQQALGQGPQFIFQYYEEEERQRGNFPDRFSGHQFPNYSSELNVNALLLGDSALYLCASSLVYREGGYGYTFGSGTRLTVV.